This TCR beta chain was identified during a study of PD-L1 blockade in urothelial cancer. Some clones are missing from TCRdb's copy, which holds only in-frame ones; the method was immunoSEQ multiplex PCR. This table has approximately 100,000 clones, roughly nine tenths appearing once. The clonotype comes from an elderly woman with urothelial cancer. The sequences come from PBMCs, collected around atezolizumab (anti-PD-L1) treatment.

CDR3 residues: CAWSRGTGELFF. DNA for the CDR3: TGTGCCTGGAGTAGAGGCACCGGGGAGCTGTTTTTT. The gene calls are TRBV30 and TRBJ2-2; no clear D gene. The CDR3 totals 12 residues. Germline V gene lookup returns CDR1 GTSNPN and CDR2 SVGIG (reference sequence). Trimming removed 2 bases at V and 4 bases at J, with 5 bases between.